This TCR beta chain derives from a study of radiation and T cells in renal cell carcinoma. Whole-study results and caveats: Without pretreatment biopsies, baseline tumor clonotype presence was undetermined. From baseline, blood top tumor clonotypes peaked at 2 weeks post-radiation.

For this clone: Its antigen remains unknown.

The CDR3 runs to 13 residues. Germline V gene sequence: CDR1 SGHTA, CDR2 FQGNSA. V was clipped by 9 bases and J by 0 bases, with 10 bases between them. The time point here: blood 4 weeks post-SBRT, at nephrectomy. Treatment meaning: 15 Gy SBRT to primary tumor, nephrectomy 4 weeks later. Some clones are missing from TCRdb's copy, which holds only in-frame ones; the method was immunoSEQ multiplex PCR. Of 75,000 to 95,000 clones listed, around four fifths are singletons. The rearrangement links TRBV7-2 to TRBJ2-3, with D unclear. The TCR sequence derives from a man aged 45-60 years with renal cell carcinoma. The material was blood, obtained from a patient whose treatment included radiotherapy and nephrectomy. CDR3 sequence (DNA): TGTGCCAGGACGGGTCCTAGCACAGATACGCAGTATTTT. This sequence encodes CARTGPSTDTQYF.